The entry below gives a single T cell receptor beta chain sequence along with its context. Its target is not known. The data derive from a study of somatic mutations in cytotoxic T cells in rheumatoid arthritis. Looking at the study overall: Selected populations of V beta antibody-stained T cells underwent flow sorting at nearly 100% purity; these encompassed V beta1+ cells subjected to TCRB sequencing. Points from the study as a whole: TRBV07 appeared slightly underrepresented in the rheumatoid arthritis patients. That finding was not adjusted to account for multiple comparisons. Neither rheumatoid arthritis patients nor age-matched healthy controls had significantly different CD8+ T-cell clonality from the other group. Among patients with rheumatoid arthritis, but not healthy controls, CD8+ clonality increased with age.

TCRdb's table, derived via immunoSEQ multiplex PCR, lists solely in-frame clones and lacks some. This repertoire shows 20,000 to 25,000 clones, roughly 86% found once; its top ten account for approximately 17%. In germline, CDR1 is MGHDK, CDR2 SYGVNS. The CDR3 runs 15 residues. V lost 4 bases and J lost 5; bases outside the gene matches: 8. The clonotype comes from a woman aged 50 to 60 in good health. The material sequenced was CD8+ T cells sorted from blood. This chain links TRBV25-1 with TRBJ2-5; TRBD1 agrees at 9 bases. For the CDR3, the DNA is TGTGCCAGCAGTGGGAGGGACAGGGCCTATGAGACCCAGTACTTC. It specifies CASSGRDRAYETQYF.